Detailed here is one T cell receptor beta chain. CDR3 length: 15 amino acids. The V gene lost 5 bases and the J gene lost 4 bases, with 17 bases spanning the gap. Germline V lookup: CDR1 SNHLY, CDR2 FYNNEI. This sample was included in a study of blood T cell repertoires in COVID-19. Turning to the study itself: There were acute and convalescent COVID-19 samples, and they came from the United States, Italy and Spain.

Sequencing used immunoSEQ multiplex PCR; TCRdb keeps in-frame clones, though not all of them. The sample lists approximately 200,000 clones; 70% to 90% were seen once. The sample taken for sequencing was peripheral blood. The rearrangement uses TRBV2 and TRBJ2-5, with a possible D match to TRBD2 (6 bases). The receptor's source is a woman aged 30 to 39 with acute or convalescent COVID-19. CDR3 nucleotides: TGTGCCAGCAGTTGGGACTTTCCTGGGTCAGAGACCCAGTACTTC. Encoded protein: CASSWDFPGSETQYF.